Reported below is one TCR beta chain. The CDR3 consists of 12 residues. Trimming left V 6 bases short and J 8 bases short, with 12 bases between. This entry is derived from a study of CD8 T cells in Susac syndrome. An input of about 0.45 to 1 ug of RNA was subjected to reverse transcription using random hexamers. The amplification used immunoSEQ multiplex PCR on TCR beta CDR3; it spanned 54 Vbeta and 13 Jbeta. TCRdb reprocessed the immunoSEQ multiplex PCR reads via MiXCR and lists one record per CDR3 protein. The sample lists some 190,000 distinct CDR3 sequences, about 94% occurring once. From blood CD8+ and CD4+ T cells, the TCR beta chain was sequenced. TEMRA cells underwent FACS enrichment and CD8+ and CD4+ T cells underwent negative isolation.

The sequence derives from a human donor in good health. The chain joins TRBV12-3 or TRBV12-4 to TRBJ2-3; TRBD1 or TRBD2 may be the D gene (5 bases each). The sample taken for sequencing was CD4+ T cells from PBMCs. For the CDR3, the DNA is TGTGCCAGCAGCCCACCGAGGGGTACGCAGTATTTT. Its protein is CASSPPRGTQYF.